This passage covers 30 T cell receptor beta chains from one sample sequenced in a study of blood T cell repertoires in COVID-19. TCRdb's copy holds only in-frame clones and misses some; the assay was immunoSEQ multiplex PCR. There are approximately 290,000 clones in the sample; approximately 90% occur only once, and under 15% lies in the top ten. The sample taken for sequencing was peripheral blood. These receptors were collected from a woman in her sixties or seventies with acute or convalescent COVID-19.

This sequence joins TRBV5-1 and TRBJ2-5; TRBD2 aligns across 7 bases. This CDR3 has 17 residues. Germline V CDR1 and CDR2: SGHRS, YFSETQ. Losses at the gene ends were 4 bases for V and 2 bases for J; bases not matched to a gene: 14. The CDR3 nucleotides read TGCGCCAGCAGCCAACGAATAGCGGGCGGACTACAAGAGACCCAGTACTTC. Protein sequence: CASSQRIAGGLQETQYF.

The gene calls are TRBV6-2 or TRBV6-3 and TRBJ2-2, with 7 bases that match TRBD2. V lost 1 base and J lost 4; bases outside the gene matches: 12. The CDR3 contains 18 residues. CDR1 and CDR2 (germline): MNHEY, SVGEGT. For the CDR3, the DNA is TGTGCCAGCAGTTACTGGTGGGGGGGACTGTCGGTCACCGGGGAGCTGTTTTTT. Translated, it gives CASSYWWGGLSVTGELFF.

This sequence joins TRBV7-9 and TRBJ1-3; no clear D gene. CDR1 is SEHNR, CDR2 FQNEAQ, per germline (reference sequence). CDR3 size: 14 residues. The V end was cut by 10 bases, the J end by 0 bases, with 13 bases between. CDR3 sequence (DNA): TGTGCCACCGAAAGAGATACCTCTGGAAACACCATATATTTT. Translation: CATERDTSGNTIYF.

The rearrangement uses TRBV18 and TRBJ2-2; maybe TRBD2 (6 bases). Trimming removed 6 bases at V and 3 bases at J, with 11 bases between. This CDR3 region has 14 residues. CDR1 KGHSH and CDR2 LQKENI come from the germline V gene. CDR3 nucleotide sequence: TGTGCCAGCTCCCGGGGGACTGACACCGGGGAGCTGTTTTTT. Amino acid sequence: CASSRGTDTGELFF.

The genes are TRBV24-1 and TRBJ1-5, with D possibly matching TRBD1 (6 bases). V was shortened by 4 bases and J by 0 bases, with 9 bases between the two germline ends. This CDR3 contains 15 residues. The germline gives CDR1 KGHDR, CDR2 SFDVKD. CDR3 protein: CATSETGYSNQPQHF. In nucleotides, the CDR3 is TGTGCCACCAGTGAGACAGGATATAGCAATCAGCCCCAGCATTTT.

This chain's CDR3 is CASSAGDRAIVLHF. For the CDR3, the DNA is TGTGCCAGCAGCGCTGGGGACAGAGCTATAGTCCTCCACTTT. The chain links TRBV9 to TRBJ1-6; 7 nucleotides agree with TRBD1. With V trimmed by 3 bases and J by 15 bases, 12 bases remained unmatched. Germline V gene lookup returns CDR1 SGDLS and CDR2 YYNGEE. The CDR3 has 14 amino acids.

This clone was recorded only once. This chain connects TRBV6-2 or TRBV6-3 to TRBJ2-1; 8 nucleotides match TRBD2. Germline V gives CDR1 MNHEY, CDR2 SVGEGT. V shed 0 bases, J shed 15 bases, and the junction held 10 bases outside the gene matches. There are 14 residues in the CDR3. CDR3 protein: CASSYSGTRGHLFF. For the CDR3, the DNA is TGTGCCAGCAGTTACTCAGGGACTAGAGGCCACCTGTTCTTC.

The chain combines TRBV4-3 with TRBJ1-6; D uncertain. Germline-derived CDR1 and CDR2 are LGHNA and YSLEER. Trimming took 1 base from V and 14 from J, leaving 15 bases between them. This CDR3 comprises 14 residues. This CDR3 reads CASSQAGEGTTLHF. CDR3 nucleotides: TGCGCCAGCAGCCAAGCTGGGGAGGGTACTACCCTCCACTTT.

The J gene is TRBJ2-2, the V gene TRBV27; D possibly corresponds to TRBD1 (6 bases). The length of the CDR3 is 15 residues. CDR1 is MNHEY, CDR2 SMNVEV, per germline (reference sequence). V lost 6 bases and J 3 bases, leaving 14 bases between the germline ends. Here the CDR3 DNA reads TGTGCCAGCAGCTCTGGGGGCTCATACACCGGGGAGCTGTTTTTT. It encodes CASSSGGSYTGELFF.

The J gene is TRBJ1-3, the V gene TRBV7-9; no definite D call. Germline loops: CDR1 SEHNR, CDR2 FQNEAQ (reference sequence). V lost 1 base and J 0 bases, leaving 7 bases between the germline ends. This CDR3 comprises 15 residues. This CDR3 reads CASSLGEASGNTIYF. The CDR3, as DNA: TGTGCCAGCAGCTTAGGGGAGGCCTCTGGAAACACCATATATTTT.

The J gene is TRBJ1-5, the V gene TRBV7-8, with D possibly matching TRBD1 (5 bases). CDR1 and CDR2 (germline): SGHVS, FQNEAQ. V lost 3 bases, J lost 6 bases, and 15 bases lay in between. The CDR3 sequence is 15 residues long. The CDR3 nucleotides are TGTGCCAGCAGCTTTGCTGGGCGGGGCGGTCAGCCCCAGCATTTT. Protein: CASSFAGRGGQPQHF.

CDR3 DNA: TGTGCCAGCAGTTACTCGGGGACAGGGTCATACAATGAGCAGTTCTTC. It codes for CASSYSGTGSYNEQFF. The genes are TRBV6-2 or TRBV6-3 and TRBJ2-1; 9 bases align to TRBD1. There are 16 residues in the CDR3. The V segment lost 0 bases and the J segment 4 bases; nucleotides outside the gene matches: 4. Germline-derived CDR1 and CDR2 are MNHEY and SVGEGT.

Here the CDR3 DNA reads TGTGCCAGCAGCTTCGCAGGGGGATGGAATTCACCCCTCCACTTT. This sequence encodes CASSFAGGWNSPLHF. The V and J genes are TRBV5-8 and TRBJ1-6; 7 positions match TRBD1. The V gene end was trimmed by 2 bases and the J gene end by 7 bases; junction bases not matched to a gene: 6. The germline gives CDR1 SGHTS, CDR2 YDEGEE. The CDR3 contains 15 residues.

The chain combines TRBV2 with TRBJ1-5; 7 bases map to TRBD1. Germline V gives CDR1 SNHLY, CDR2 FYNNEI. With V trimmed by 2 bases and J by 1 base, 2 bases remained unmatched. CDR3 length equals 15 residues. The CDR3 DNA sequence: TGTGCCAGCAGTGAATCAGGGGGGAGCAATCAGCCCCAGCATTTT. Translated, it gives CASSESGGSNQPQHF.

The chain couples TRBV4-2 to TRBJ2-7, with TRBD1 matching over 7 bases. With 1 base clipped from V and 0 bases from J, the junction kept 3 bases outside the gene matches. The CDR3 is 15 amino acids. Germline V gives CDR1 LGHNA, CDR2 YNFKEQ. The CDR3 reads CASSQGDRASYEQYF. The CDR3 DNA follows: TGTGCCAGCAGCCAAGGCGACAGGGCCTCCTACGAGCAGTACTTC.

This clone appeared once. This rearrangement joins TRBV5-6 to TRBJ1-5; 8 bases fit TRBD1. V gave up 3 bases and J gave up 6 bases; unmatched junction bases: 2. CDR1 is SGHDT, CDR2 YYEEEE, per germline. This CDR3 spans 13 amino acids. CDR3: CASSSDRGQPQHF. As DNA, the CDR3 is TGTGCCAGCAGCTCAGACAGGGGTCAGCCCCAGCATTTT.

The chain combines TRBV5-6 with TRBJ2-3; tentatively, D is TRBD2 (7 bases). CDR1 is SGHDT, CDR2 YYEEEE, per germline. The CDR3 consists of 15 residues. V lost 1 base to trimming and J lost 1 base, with 10 bases between them. DNA for the CDR3: TGTGCCAGCAGCTTGCCGGGGGGCCGCACAGATACGCAGTATTTT. Amino acid sequence: CASSLPGGRTDTQYF.

The CDR3 region is CSVGQGSNTGELFF. The CDR3 coding sequence is TGCAGCGTTGGGCAGGGTTCGAACACCGGGGAGCTGTTTTTT. The V call is TRBV29-1, the J call TRBJ2-2; a possible D gene is TRBD1 (5 bases). This CDR3 has 14 amino acids. With 4 bases removed from V and 0 bases from J, the gap between germline ends came to 9 bases. CDR1 is SQVTM, CDR2 ANQGSEA, per germline.

This chain links TRBV30 with TRBJ2-1, with D uncertain. Trimming shortened V by 5 bases and J by 9 bases, and 11 bases separated the two germline ends. The CDR3 consists of 11 residues. The germline gives CDR1 GTSNPN, CDR2 SVGIG (reference sequence). The CDR3 protein is CAWLSAGEQFF. The CDR3 DNA sequence: TGTGCCTGGCTCAGTGCTGGTGAGCAGTTCTTC. Full variable domain (remainder filled in from reference TRBV30 and TRBJ2-1): SQTIHQWPATLVQPVGSPLSLECTVEGTSNPNLYWYRQAAGRGLQLLFYSVGIGQISSEVPQNLSASRPQDRQFILSSKKLLLSDSGFYLCAWLSAGEQFFGPGTRLTVL.

CDR3 loop: CASSHPSPPGNQPQHF. The CDR3 region has the DNA TGTGCCAGCAGCCATCCTTCCCCCCCGGGTAATCAGCCCCAGCATTTT. V gene TRBV7-3 combines with J gene TRBJ1-5; D is unresolved. The V and J ends lost 5 bases and 4 bases respectively, with 18 bases between them. The CDR3 has 16 amino acids. The germline V gene has CDR1 SGHTA and CDR2 FQGTGA.

The chain links TRBV5-5 to TRBJ1-4; 8 positions match TRBD1. Trimming removed 1 base from V and 4 bases from J; junction bases left unmatched: 3. This CDR3 spans 15 amino acids. Germline CDR1 SGHKS, CDR2 YYEKEE (reference sequence). CDR3 nucleotides: TGTGCCAGCAGCTTGTGGACAGGGTTTAATGAAAAACTGTTTTTT. Protein product: CASSLWTGFNEKLFF.

This clone was counted once. This chain uses TRBV15 with TRBJ1-1, with a weak D call TRBD1 (6 bases). CDR3 size: 15 residues. Trimming removed 3 bases at V and 2 bases at J, with 13 bases between. In germline, CDR1 is LNHNV, CDR2 YYDKDF (reference sequence). The CDR3 DNA sequence: TGTGCCACCAGCAGCAAGGGCAGGGGAAACACTGAAGCTTTCTTT. Amino acid sequence: CATSSKGRGNTEAFF.

This clone has a single count. The chain combines TRBV6-6 with TRBJ2-7, with 7 nucleotides matching TRBD2. The CDR3 sequence is 15 residues long. Germline loops: CDR1 MNHNY, CDR2 SVGAGI (reference sequence). With 5 bases clipped from V and 0 bases from J, the junction kept 7 bases outside the gene matches. The CDR3 bases are TGTGCCAGCAGTAAGACTAGCCTGAGCTCCTACGAGCAGTACTTC. This gives the protein CASSKTSLSSYEQYF.

This chain uses TRBV2 with TRBJ1-5; no definite D call. There are 15 residues in the CDR3. Trimming removed 7 bases from V and 0 bases from J, with 13 bases in between. Germline V lookup: CDR1 SNHLY, CDR2 FYNNEI. CDR3 in amino acids: CASTAETNSNQPQHF. The CDR3 bases are TGTGCCAGCACCGCGGAGACCAATAGCAATCAGCCCCAGCATTTT.

The rearrangement joins TRBV27 to TRBJ2-7; tentative D call: TRBD1 (5 bases). CDR1 is MNHEY, CDR2 SMNVEV, per germline (reference sequence). This CDR3 is 14 amino acids long. Trimming took off 0 bases at V and 3 bases at J, with 9 bases between the two ends. The CDR3, as DNA: TGTGCCAGCAGTTTATCAGGGGAATTCTACGAGCAGTACTTC. This translates into CASSLSGEFYEQYF.

The rearrangement joins TRBV4-1 to TRBJ2-7, with 7 nucleotides matching TRBD2. The CDR3 length is 14 residues. The germline CDR1 and CDR2 sequences are MGHRA and YSYEKL. The ends lost 7 bases at V and 6 bases at J; junction bases unmatched: 12. CDR3 loop: CASTALGPGGEQYF. The CDR3 DNA follows: TGCGCCAGCACCGCCCTGGGCCCGGGGGGCGAGCAGTACTTC.

The V call is TRBV29-1, the J call TRBJ2-5; D is perhaps TRBD2 (7 bases). The V gene lost 5 bases and the J gene lost 4 bases, with 14 bases spanning the gap. The CDR3 length is 13 residues. Germline CDR1 reads SQVTM; CDR2 reads ANQGSEA. CDR3 residues: CSVREGGGETQYF. The CDR3 nucleotides are TGCAGCGTTAGGGAGGGAGGGGGAGAGACCCAGTACTTC.

The genes are TRBV19 and TRBJ2-6; D is uncertain. This CDR3 contains 17 residues. CDR1 is LNHDA, CDR2 SQIVND, per germline (reference sequence). V was clipped by 5 bases and J by 0 bases, with 14 bases between them. The CDR3 loop reads CASSPRKPVSGANVLTF. The CDR3 DNA reads as TGTGCCAGTAGTCCCCGCAAGCCGGTCTCTGGGGCCAACGTCCTGACTTTC. The whole variable domain, filled in from reference TRBV19 and TRBJ2-6, reads DGGITQSPKYLFRKEGQNVTLSCEQNLNHDAMYWYRQDPGQGLRLIYYSQIVNDFQKGDIAEGYSVSREKKESFPLTVTSAQKNPTAFYLCASSPRKPVSGANVLTFGAGSRLTVL.

This sequence joins TRBV3-1 (or the pseudogene TRBV3-2) and TRBJ1-1; no clear D gene. Trimming shortened V by 4 bases and J by 1 base, and 13 bases separated the two germline ends. Per the germline V gene, CDR1 is LGHDT and CDR2 is YNNKEL (reference sequence). CDR3 length: 15 residues. The CDR3 loop is CASSPLGSRNTEAFF. Written as DNA, the CDR3 is TGTGCCAGCAGCCCCCTGGGCAGTCGGAACACTGAAGCTTTCTTT.

The gene calls are TRBV7-9 and TRBJ1-1, with 7 bases identical to TRBD1. There are 12 residues in the CDR3. Trimming cost V 5 bases and J 4 bases; bases outside gene matches: 1. In germline, CDR1 is SEHNR, CDR2 FQNEAQ (reference sequence). The CDR3 sequence is CASSEGATEAFF. Written as DNA, the CDR3 is TGTGCCAGCAGCGAGGGGGCCACTGAAGCTTTCTTT.